The present TCR beta chain was sequenced within a study of CD4 T cells in relation to SARS-CoV-2 and coronaviruses (TCRdb year 2021). Study-level background: The ViraFEST assay cultured PBMCs with antigen for more than nine days, then sequenced TCR beta CDR3s to find antigen-specific clonal expansions. The study assessed, at the TCR clonotype level, memory CD4+ T cell crossreactivity between SARS-CoV-2 and common cold coronavirus spike proteins. HLA restriction was mapped for shared crossreactive spike epitopes using patient-derived lymphoblastoid cell lines. The Adaptive Biotechnologies TCR-sequencing kit was used for samples from a few pre-COVID donors and for the naive versus memory experiments, whereas the other data were Illumina-based. A different TCR-beta assay, based on Illumina, was used to sequence expansion assays from other donors in the study. The negative reference condition was either a culture with an HIV-1 Nef peptide pool or a culture with no peptide.

CD4+ T cells from unexposed donors were collected before the COVID-19 pandemic (2011-2018). After less than eleven days of culture, CD4+ T cells were isolated with the EasySep CD4+ T cell isolation kit. As far as cell numbers permitted, CD4+ T cells from unexposed donors were tested for reactivity against SARS-CoV-2 S and N as well as four spike pools from common cold coronaviruses. Around 1.9 million PBMCs per well were cultured in IMDM with around 5% human AB serum and approximately 9.5 IU/ml IL-2. Half of the culture medium was replaced with fresh IL-2-containing medium on days 3 and 7. Each peptide culture condition was generally run in triplicate replicate wells. The leukapheresis product for the unexposed donors was obtained through commercial purchase. Ficoll-Paque PLUS gradient centrifugation was used to isolate PBMCs from leukapheresis product or whole blood. PBMCs were either cryopreserved at -140°C or used fresh in the expansion assay. The QIAamp Micro DNA Kit was used to extract genomic DNA from the CD4+ T cells.

The library was generated by the immunoSEQ multiplex PCR assay. The authors processed their data as follows. During preprocessing, nonproductive sequences were removed, as were CDR3s that did not start with C, did not end with F or W, or were shorter than 7 amino acids. Antigen-specific clonotypes were called with the MANAFEST web app on the basis of expansion relative to the reference and to other culture wells. A clone was considered positive if the clone showed significant expansion compared with the reference culture in 2 of 3 replicate wells at an FDR below 0.05. For a clone to be considered positive, significant expansion relative to all other tandem wells and an odds ratio above 5 were also required. Pairwise Levenshtein distance, computed with the stringdist R package after three terminal residues were trimmed from each end, was used as the measure of CDR3 homology. Sourced from immuneACCESS, this table was stored by TCRdb with only in-frame sequences that have V and J called. A share of the clones is absent; for the studies checked, an unresolved V gene accounts for under half, and the remainder has no known explanation. For V, J and clone size, that table is used; D and trimming come from the DNA. The sample includes 20,000 or so clones, with 70% to 80% observed a single time. The ten largest account for around 16% of the sample.

The research as a whole found: Crossreactive clones showed significantly weaker SARS-CoV-2-driven expansion than monoreactive clones, consistent with antigenic imprinting. Crossreactivity analysis was centred on spike protein, so crossreactivity against other viral proteins was not assessed. In about 71% of donors, memory CD4+ clonotypes turned up that crossrecognized SARS-CoV-2 and at least one common cold coronavirus spike. Because no donor provided both pre-pandemic and post-infection samples, tracing the source of pre-existing responses was limited. Small numbers of patients and of tested TCRs limited the study.

From the germline V gene (reference sequence), CDR1 is MNHEY and CDR2 is SMNVEV. The CDR3 holds 15 amino acids from the cysteine to the phenylalanine. The kept DNA is CDR3 alone, 45 bases in frame from the first base. For this chain, trimming is 5 bases at the V end and 6 bases at the J end, and the number of junction bases without a gene match is 10. About this clone itself: Its antigen is not yet known. The sample holds no much larger clone one base away, and base qualities are not on file.

The sequenced sample consisted of CD4+ T cells from PBMCs, cultured in vitro. This TCR was sampled from a human donor in good health. The rearranged chain carries TRBV27 and TRBJ2-1, and 7 bases in between align with TRBD2. At the DNA level, the sequence is TGTGCCAGCAGTACAAGCGGGACTTGGGGCAATGAGCAGTTCTTC. This sequence encodes CASSTSGTWGNEQFF.